The 15 T cell receptor beta chains reported below all come from one sample, sequenced in a study of Ad26.COV2.S vaccination and SARS-CoV-2 variants. Repertoires were generated with immunoSEQ multiplex PCR, while TCRdb's copy carries only in-frame clones and drops some. The sample consists of fewer than 100,000 clones, roughly 84% of them appearing once. Sequencing was performed on peripheral blood, taken after recovery from COVID-19. These receptors originate from a human donor who had recovered from COVID-19.

CDR3: CASRKFQETQYF. The CDR3 coding sequence is TGTGCCAGCCGTAAATTCCAAGAGACCCAGTACTTC. The rearrangement joins TRBV2 to TRBJ2-5; D remains unclear. Germline values: CDR1 SNHLY, CDR2 FYNNEI. V shed 8 bases and J shed 1 base, with 8 bases lying between them. The CDR3 sequence is 12 residues long.

V is TRBV25-1 and J is TRBJ2-7; TRBD1 matches 10 bases. V lost 3 bases and J lost 5; bases outside the gene matches: 7. Germline V lookup: CDR1 MGHDK, CDR2 SYGVNS. This CDR3 comprises 15 residues. The CDR3 DNA follows: TGTGCCAGCAGTGATGGTTCTGGGACAGGGGACGAGCAGTACTTC. It translates to CASSDGSGTGDEQYF.

V usage is TRBV27 and J usage is TRBJ1-5; the D is unclear. In germline, CDR1 is MNHEY, CDR2 SMNVEV (reference sequence). V lost 1 base, J lost 4 bases, and 5 bases lay in between. This CDR3 is 13 amino acids long. Here the CDR3 reads CASSLWGNQPQHF. CDR3 bases: TGTGCCAGCAGTTTATGGGGAAATCAGCCCCAGCATTTT.

CDR3 nucleotides: TGTGCCATCAGTGAGTCCTCAGGGGACGAAGCTTTCTTT. Translated: CAISESSGDEAFF. The V call is TRBV10-3, the J call TRBJ1-1, with a possible D match to TRBD1 (6 bases). The ends were cut back, 0 bases at V and 8 bases at J, with 10 bases in the middle. This CDR3 contains 13 residues. The germline V gene has CDR1 ENHRY and CDR2 SYGVKD.

The V call is TRBV3-1 (or the pseudogene TRBV3-2), the J call TRBJ2-3; 10 bases are a match to TRBD2. V was clipped by 5 bases and J by 8 bases; unmatched bases: 13. The CDR3 is 16 residues long. Germline CDR1 is LGHDT and CDR2 is YNNKEL (reference sequence). In nucleotides, the CDR3 is TGTGCCAGCAGCTCCTACCGGGCTAGCGGGAGTACTACGCAGTATTTT. This encodes CASSSYRASGSTTQYF.

The chain combines TRBV28 with TRBJ2-2; 8 bases align to TRBD1. Germline values: CDR1 MDHEN, CDR2 SYDVKM. After removal of 10 bases from V and 5 bases from J, the junction contained 9 bases not matched to a gene. The CDR3 contains 14 residues. This CDR3 is CATRTTGGTGELFF. CDR3 DNA: TGTGCCACTAGAACAACAGGGGGGACCGGGGAGCTGTTTTTT.

The chain is built from TRBV6-1 and TRBJ2-1; TRBD1 matches at 7 bases. Germline CDR1 reads MNHNS; CDR2 reads SASEGT. The trim removed 2 bases at V and 4 bases at J, leaving 8 bases unmatched. The CDR3 sequence is 16 residues long. The CDR3 DNA follows: TGTGCCAGCAGTGAAAAGCCCGCCAGGGGGTACAATGAGCAGTTCTTC. This sequence encodes CASSEKPARGYNEQFF.

The rearrangement links TRBV5-1 to TRBJ2-7; 8 bases are shared with TRBD1. The ends lost 4 bases at V and 2 bases at J; junction bases unmatched: 8. Germline V gives CDR1 SGHRS, CDR2 YFSETQ. The CDR3 is made up of 15 amino acids. The CDR3 bases are TGCGCCAGCAGCCTCAGGGGGCCACCCACCTACGAGCAGTACTTC. The encoded protein is CASSLRGPPTYEQYF.

This chain connects TRBV12-5 to TRBJ2-4; D could derive from TRBD1 or TRBD2 (6 bases each). Trimming pared 2 bases from V and 3 bases from J, leaving 14 bases between. The CDR3 has 16 amino acids. Germline V CDR1 and CDR2: LGHNT, FRNRAP. CDR3 protein: CASGLNLGGGKNIQYF. For the CDR3, the DNA is TGTGCTAGTGGTTTGAACTTGGGGGGCGGCAAAAACATTCAGTACTTC.

This rearrangement joins TRBV27 to TRBJ1-1, with a tentative D call TRBD1 (5 bases). Germline CDR1 and CDR2: MNHEY and SMNVEV (reference sequence). Trimming pared 6 bases from V and 7 bases from J, leaving 21 bases between. CDR3 length equals 15 residues. CDR3 sequence: CASSLSPGPEVEAFF. The CDR3 DNA reads TGTGCCAGCAGCCTTTCACCGGGACCCGAAGTTGAAGCTTTCTTT.

This chain uses TRBV9 with TRBJ1-1; D remains ambiguous. The length of the CDR3 is 14 residues. V was shortened by 3 bases and J by 1 base, with 10 bases between the two germline ends. CDR1 is SGDLS, CDR2 YYNGEE, per germline. CDR3 sequence: CASSALRANTEAFF. DNA of the CDR3: TGTGCCAGCAGCGCCCTCCGGGCGAACACTGAAGCTTTCTTT. Filled out from reference TRBV9 and TRBJ1-1, the complete variable domain reads DSGVTQTPKHLITATGQRVTLRCSPRSGDLSVYWYQQSLDQGLQFLIQYYNGEERAKGNILERFSAQQFPDLHSELNLSSLELGDSALYFCASSALRANTEAFFGQGTRLTVV.

About this clone: In the same sample, other DNA sequences code for this CDR3. The chain recombines TRBV5-1 with TRBJ1-1, with D unclear. V was pared by 0 bases and J by 3 bases, with 6 bases between. The CDR3 has 13 amino acids. Germline assignment: CDR1 SGHRS and CDR2 YFSETQ. The CDR3 DNA reads TGCGCCAGCAGCTTGGACACGGACACTGAAGCTTTCTTT. As protein: CASSLDTDTEAFF.

The chain employs TRBV18 and TRBJ2-1, with D perhaps given as TRBD1 or TRBD2 (5 bases each). From germline, CDR1 is KGHSH and CDR2 LQKENI. The CDR3 consists of 16 residues. V dropped 3 bases and J dropped 2 bases, with 14 bases sitting between them. The CDR3 is CASSPGDRLTYNEQFF. CDR3 coding DNA: TGTGCCAGCTCACCGGGAGACAGACTTACCTACAATGAGCAGTTCTTC.

This clone was seen a single time. The chain has TRBV27 and TRBJ2-2, with D perhaps TRBD2 (6 bases). Germline loops: CDR1 MNHEY, CDR2 SMNVEV (reference sequence). The CDR3 runs 13 residues. V gave up 1 base and J gave up 6 bases, with 6 bases separating them. CDR3 sequence: CASSLWGAGELFF. The CDR3 DNA is TGTGCCAGCAGTTTATGGGGGGCCGGGGAGCTGTTTTTT.

J is TRBJ2-3 and V is TRBV9; 10 positions match TRBD1. The length of the CDR3 is 19 residues. The germline gives CDR1 SGDLS, CDR2 YYNGEE. Trimming took 0 bases from V and 4 from J; bases not matched to a gene: 14. The CDR3 loop reads CASSVATVTRGTGADTQYF. The DNA for the CDR3 is TGTGCCAGCAGCGTAGCCACAGTTACCCGAGGGACAGGGGCAGATACGCAGTATTTT.